This T cell receptor beta chain originates from a study of graft-versus-host responses after intestinal transplantation. Points from the study as a whole: Within allografts, high graft-versus-host to host-versus-graft clonal ratios were seen among patients with graft-donor T cell macrochimerism. Present in recipient marrow, GvH clones included some that appeared first in ileum or blood.

Sequenced by immunoSEQ multiplex PCR; TCRdb stores in-frame clones only, minus some. Altogether 90,000 to 130,000 clones are present, more than 90% being singletons, with the ten largest covering 0.2% to 0.25%. Turning to this clone: Its target is not known.

This CDR3 spans 15 amino acids. V shed 2 bases and J shed 2 bases, with 10 bases lying between them. Germline values: CDR1 LGHNA, CDR2 YSLEER. The source of this sequence is a human donor who was the organ donor for an intestinal transplant. The sample consisted of unstimulated CD4+ T cells sorted from spleen or lymph node cells, taken before transplant. The chain combines TRBV4-3 with TRBJ1-3, with D hard to call. Here the CDR3 DNA reads TGCGCCAGCAGCCAAAGGTACCTGACTGGAAACACCATATATTTT. It encodes CASSQRYLTGNTIYF.